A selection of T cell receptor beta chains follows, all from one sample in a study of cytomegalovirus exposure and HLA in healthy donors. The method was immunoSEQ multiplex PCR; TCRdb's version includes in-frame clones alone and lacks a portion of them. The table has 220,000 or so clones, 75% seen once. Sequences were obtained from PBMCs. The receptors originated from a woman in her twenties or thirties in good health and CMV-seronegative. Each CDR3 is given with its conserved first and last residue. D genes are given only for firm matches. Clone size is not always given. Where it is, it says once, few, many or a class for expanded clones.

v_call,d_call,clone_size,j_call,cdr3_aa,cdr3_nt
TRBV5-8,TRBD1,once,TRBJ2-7,CASSLGFGTGALTYEQYF,TGTGCCAGCAGCTTGGGGTTTGGGACAGGGGCTCTTACCTACGAGCAGTACTTC
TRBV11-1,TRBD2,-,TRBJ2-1,CASSLVGTSDEQFF,TGTGCCAGCAGCTTAGTCGGGACTAGCGATGAGCAGTTCTTC
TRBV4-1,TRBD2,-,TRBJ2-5,CASSHHGLAGGQETQYF,TGCGCCAGCAGCCACCACGGACTAGCGGGGGGCCAAGAGACCCAGTACTTC
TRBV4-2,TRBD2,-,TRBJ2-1,CASSQDGTRGSNEQFF,TGTGCCAGCAGCCAAGATGGCACTCGCGGGAGCAATGAGCAGTTCTTC
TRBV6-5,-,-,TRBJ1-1,CASSFPGAEAFF,TGTGCCAGCAGTTTCCCCGGGGCTGAAGCTTTCTTT
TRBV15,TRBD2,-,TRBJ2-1,CATSRTYSGTLYNEQFF,TGTGCCACCAGCAGAACTTATAGCGGGACGCTCTACAATGAGCAGTTCTTC
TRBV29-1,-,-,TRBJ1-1,CSVEGREAFF,TGCAGCGTTGAGGGCAGGGAAGCTTTCTTT
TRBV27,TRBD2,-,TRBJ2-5,CASSLAGGQETQYF,TGTGCCAGCAGCTTGGCGGGGGGGCAAGAGACCCAGTACTTC
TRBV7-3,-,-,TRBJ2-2,CASSPLSITGELFF,TGTGCCAGCAGCCCACTCTCCATCACCGGGGAGCTGTTTTTT
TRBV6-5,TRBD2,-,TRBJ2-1,CASSSPGLAGSVQFF,TGTGCCAGCAGTTCCCCGGGACTAGCGGGAAGCGTGCAGTTCTTC
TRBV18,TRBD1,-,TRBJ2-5,CASSPMTGEETQYF,TGTGCCAGCTCACCAATGACAGGGGAAGAGACCCAGTACTTC
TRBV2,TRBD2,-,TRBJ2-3,CASSLGTSGGIAQYF,TGTGCCAGCAGTTTGGGGACTAGCGGGGGAATAGCGCAGTATTTT
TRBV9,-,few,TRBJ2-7,CASSVAYGGYEQYF,TGTGCCAGCAGCGTAGCTTATGGCGGCTACGAGCAGTACTTC
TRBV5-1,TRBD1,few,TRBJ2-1,CASSLAGGRDEQFF,TGCGCCAGCAGCTTGGCAGGGGGTAGAGATGAGCAGTTCTTC
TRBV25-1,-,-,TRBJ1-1,CASHHGQATEAFF,TGTGCCAGCCACCACGGCCAAGCGACTGAAGCTTTCTTT
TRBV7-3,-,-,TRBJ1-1,CASSRGSGTEAFF,TGTGCCAGCAGCCGCGGGTCGGGGACTGAAGCTTTCTTT
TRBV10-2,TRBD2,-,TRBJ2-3,CASSEETSRTDTQYF,TGCGCCAGCAGTGAAGAGACTAGCCGCACAGATACGCAGTATTTT
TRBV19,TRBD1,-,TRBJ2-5,CASSYNRGETQYF,TGTGCCAGTAGTTACAACAGGGGAGAGACCCAGTACTTC